This T cell receptor (beta chain) was profiled in a study of blood T cell repertoires in COVID-19. The overall study: The United States, Italy and Spain supplied acute and convalescent COVID-19 samples. Sample material is recorded as cDNA or gDNA derived from T cells, B-cell-depleted T cells, or PBMCs.

The CDR3 spans 15 residues. Germline loops: CDR1 LNHDA, CDR2 SQIVND (reference sequence). V was cut by 5 bases and J by 5 bases, with 16 bases left in between. Clones were read by immunoSEQ multiplex PCR, and TCRdb kept only the in-frame ones, dropping some. The sample records 95,000 to 150,000 clones, 85% to 90% being singletons. V and J are TRBV19 and TRBJ2-1; D might be TRBD1 (7 bases). This receptor was identified in a man older than 75 with active or convalescent COVID-19. Sequenced input: peripheral blood. CDR3 sequence: CASSGTGVADNEQFF. The CDR3 nucleotides are TGTGCCAGTAGTGGAACAGGGGTAGCGGACAATGAGCAGTTCTTC.